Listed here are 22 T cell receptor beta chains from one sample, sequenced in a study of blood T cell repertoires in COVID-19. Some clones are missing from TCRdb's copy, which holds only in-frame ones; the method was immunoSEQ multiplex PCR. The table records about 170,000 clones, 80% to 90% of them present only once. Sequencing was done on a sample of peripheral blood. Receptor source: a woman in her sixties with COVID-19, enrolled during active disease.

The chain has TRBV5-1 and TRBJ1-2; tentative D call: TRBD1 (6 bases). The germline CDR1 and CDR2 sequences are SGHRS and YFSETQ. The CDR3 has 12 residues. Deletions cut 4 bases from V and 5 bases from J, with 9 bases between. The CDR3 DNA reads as TGCGCCAGCAGCGCAGGGGATTATGGCTACACCTTC. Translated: CASSAGDYGYTF.

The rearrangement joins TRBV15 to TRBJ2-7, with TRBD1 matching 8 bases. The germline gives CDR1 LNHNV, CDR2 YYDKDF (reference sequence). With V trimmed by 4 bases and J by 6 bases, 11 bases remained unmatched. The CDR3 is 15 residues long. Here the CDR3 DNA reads TGTGCCACCAGCACCGACAGGGGAGGAAGGAGCGAGCAGTACTTC. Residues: CATSTDRGGRSEQYF. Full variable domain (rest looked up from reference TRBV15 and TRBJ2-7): DAMVIQNPRYQVTQFGKPVTLSCSQTLNHNVMYWYQQKSSQAPKLLFHYYDKDFNNEADTPDNFQSRRPNTSFCFLDIRSPGLGDTAMYLCATSTDRGGRSEQYFGPGTRLTVT.

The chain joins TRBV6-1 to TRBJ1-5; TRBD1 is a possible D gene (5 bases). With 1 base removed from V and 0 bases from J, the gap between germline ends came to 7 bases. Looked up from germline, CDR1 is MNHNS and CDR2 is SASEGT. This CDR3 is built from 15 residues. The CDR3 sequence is CASSEGQISNQPQHF. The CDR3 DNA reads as TGTGCCAGCAGTGAAGGACAGATTAGCAATCAGCCCCAGCATTTT.

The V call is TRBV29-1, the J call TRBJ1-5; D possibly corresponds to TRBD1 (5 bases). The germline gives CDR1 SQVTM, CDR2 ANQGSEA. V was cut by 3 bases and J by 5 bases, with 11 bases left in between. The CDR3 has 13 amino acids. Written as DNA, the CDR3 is TGCAGCGTTGATATGGGGGACTATCAGCCCCAGCATTTT. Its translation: CSVDMGDYQPQHF. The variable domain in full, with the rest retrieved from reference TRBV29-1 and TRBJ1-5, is SAVISQKPSRDICQRGTSLTIQCQVDSQVTMMFWYRQQPGQSLTLIATANQGSEATYESGFVIDKFPISRPNLTFSTLTVSNMSPEDSSIYLCSVDMGDYQPQHFGDGTRLSIL.

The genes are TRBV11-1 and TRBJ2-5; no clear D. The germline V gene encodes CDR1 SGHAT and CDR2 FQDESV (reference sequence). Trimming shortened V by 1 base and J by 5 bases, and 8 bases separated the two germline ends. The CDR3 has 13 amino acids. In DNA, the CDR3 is TGTGCCAGCAGCTTAGGACTTATTGAGACCCAGTACTTC. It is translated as CASSLGLIETQYF. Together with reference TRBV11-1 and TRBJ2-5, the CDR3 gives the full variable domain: EAEVAQSPRYKITEKSQAVAFWCDPISGHATLYWYRQILGQGPELLVQFQDESVVDDSQLPKDRFSAERLKGVDSTLKIQPAELGDSAMYLCASSLGLIETQYFGPGTRLLVL.

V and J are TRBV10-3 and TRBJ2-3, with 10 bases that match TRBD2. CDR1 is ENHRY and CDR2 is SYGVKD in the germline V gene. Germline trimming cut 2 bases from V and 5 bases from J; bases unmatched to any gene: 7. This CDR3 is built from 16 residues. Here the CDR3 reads CAISEGALAGEDTQYF. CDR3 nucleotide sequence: TGTGCCATCAGTGAGGGGGCCCTAGCGGGAGAAGATACGCAGTATTTT.

CDR3 in DNA: TGTGCCAGCAGGTACAGGGGGCCTCAGTCAGAGCAGTTCTTC. Translating gives CASRYRGPQSEQFF. The rearrangement joins TRBV27 to TRBJ2-1, with 9 bases fitting TRBD1. V trimming: 6 bases; J trimming: 10 bases; junction bases outside the gene matches: 10. The germline V gene encodes CDR1 MNHEY and CDR2 SMNVEV (reference sequence). The CDR3 consists of 14 residues.

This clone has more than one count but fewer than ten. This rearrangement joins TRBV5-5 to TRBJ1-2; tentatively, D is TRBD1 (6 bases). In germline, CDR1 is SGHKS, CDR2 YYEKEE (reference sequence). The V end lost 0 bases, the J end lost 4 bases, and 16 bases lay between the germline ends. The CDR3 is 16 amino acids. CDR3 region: CASSLVPAGGGYGYTF. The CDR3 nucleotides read TGTGCCAGCAGCTTGGTGCCCGCGGGGGGCGGCTATGGCTACACCTTC.

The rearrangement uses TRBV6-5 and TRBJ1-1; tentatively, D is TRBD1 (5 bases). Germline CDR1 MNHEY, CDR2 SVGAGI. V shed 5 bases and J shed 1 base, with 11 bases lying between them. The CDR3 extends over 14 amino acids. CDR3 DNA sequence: TGTGCCAGCAGTCAAACGGGGGGGAACACTGAAGCTTTCTTT. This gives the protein CASSQTGGNTEAFF.

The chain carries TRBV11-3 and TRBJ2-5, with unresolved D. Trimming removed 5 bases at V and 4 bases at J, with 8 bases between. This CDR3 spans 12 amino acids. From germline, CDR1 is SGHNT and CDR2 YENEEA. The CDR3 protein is CASSPWRETQYF. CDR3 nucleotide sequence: TGTGCCAGCAGCCCCTGGAGAGAGACCCAGTACTTC.

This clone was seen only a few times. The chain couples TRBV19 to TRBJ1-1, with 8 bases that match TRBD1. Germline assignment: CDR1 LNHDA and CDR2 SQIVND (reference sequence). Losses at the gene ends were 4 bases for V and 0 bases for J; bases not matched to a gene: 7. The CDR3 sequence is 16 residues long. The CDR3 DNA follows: TGTGCCAGTAGTACTCCGACAGGGGCCATGAACACTGAAGCTTTCTTT. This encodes CASSTPTGAMNTEAFF.

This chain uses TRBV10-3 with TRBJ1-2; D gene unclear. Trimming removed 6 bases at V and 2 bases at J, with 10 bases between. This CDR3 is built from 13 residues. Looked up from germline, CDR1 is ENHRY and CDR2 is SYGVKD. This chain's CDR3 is CAIRGRLNYGYTF. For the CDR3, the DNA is TGTGCCATCAGAGGCAGGCTGAACTATGGCTACACCTTC.

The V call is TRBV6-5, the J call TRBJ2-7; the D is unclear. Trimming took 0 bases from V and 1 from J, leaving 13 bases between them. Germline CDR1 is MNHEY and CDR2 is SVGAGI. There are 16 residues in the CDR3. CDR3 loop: CASSYSNRVRSYEQYF. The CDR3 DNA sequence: TGTGCCAGCAGTTACTCGAACCGCGTGCGGTCCTACGAGCAGTACTTC.

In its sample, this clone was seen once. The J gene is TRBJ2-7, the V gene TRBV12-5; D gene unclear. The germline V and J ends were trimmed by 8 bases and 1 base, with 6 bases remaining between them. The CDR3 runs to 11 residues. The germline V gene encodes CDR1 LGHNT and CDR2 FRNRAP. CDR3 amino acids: CASSQSYEQYF. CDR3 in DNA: TGTGCTAGTTCACAGTCCTACGAGCAGTACTTC.

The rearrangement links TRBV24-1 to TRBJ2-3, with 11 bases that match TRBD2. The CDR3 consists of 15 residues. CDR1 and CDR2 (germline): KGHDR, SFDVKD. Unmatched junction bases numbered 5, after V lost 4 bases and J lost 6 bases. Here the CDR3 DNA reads TGTGCCACCAGTGAATTAGCGGGAGGGGCGGATACGCAGTATTTT. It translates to CATSELAGGADTQYF.

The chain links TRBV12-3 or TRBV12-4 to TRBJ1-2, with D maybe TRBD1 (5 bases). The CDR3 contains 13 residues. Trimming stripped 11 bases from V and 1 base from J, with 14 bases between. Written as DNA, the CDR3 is TGTGCCCTAAAGGGGTTGTTTAACTATGGCTACACCTTC. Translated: CALKGLFNYGYTF.

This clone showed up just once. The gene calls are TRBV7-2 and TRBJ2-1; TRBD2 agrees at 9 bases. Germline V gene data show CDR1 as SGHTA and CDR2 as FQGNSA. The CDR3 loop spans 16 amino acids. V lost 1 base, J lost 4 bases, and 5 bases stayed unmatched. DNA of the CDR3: TGTGCCAGCAGCTTAGTCTCTAGCGGGACATACAATGAGCAGTTCTTC. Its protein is CASSLVSSGTYNEQFF.

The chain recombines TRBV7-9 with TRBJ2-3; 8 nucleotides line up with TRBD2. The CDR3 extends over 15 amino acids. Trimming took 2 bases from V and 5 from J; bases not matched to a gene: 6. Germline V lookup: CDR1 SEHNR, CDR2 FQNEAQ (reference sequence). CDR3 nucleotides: TGTGCCAGCAGCTTACTGAGCGGGAGTTTAGATACGCAGTATTTT. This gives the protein CASSLLSGSLDTQYF.

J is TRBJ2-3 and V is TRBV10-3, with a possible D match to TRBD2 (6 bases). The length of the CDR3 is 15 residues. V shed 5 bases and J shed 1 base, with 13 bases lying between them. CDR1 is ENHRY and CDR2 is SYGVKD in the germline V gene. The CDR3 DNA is TGTGCCATCAGTCAACTAGCAGAGGGCACAGATACGCAGTATTTT. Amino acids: CAISQLAEGTDTQYF.

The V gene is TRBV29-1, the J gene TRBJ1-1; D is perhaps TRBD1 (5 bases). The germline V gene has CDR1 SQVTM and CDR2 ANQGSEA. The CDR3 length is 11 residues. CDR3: CSHGAGAEAFF. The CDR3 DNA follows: TGCAGTCATGGGGCTGGGGCTGAAGCTTTCTTT.

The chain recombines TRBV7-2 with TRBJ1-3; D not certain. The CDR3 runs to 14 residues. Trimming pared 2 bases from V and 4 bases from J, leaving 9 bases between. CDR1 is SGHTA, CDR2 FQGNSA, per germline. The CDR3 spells CASSLTKEGNTIYF. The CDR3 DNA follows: TGTGCCAGCAGCTTAACGAAGGAGGGAAACACCATATATTTT.

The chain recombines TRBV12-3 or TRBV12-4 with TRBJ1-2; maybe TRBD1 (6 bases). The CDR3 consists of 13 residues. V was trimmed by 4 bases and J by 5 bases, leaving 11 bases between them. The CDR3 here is CASSSAGVYGYTF. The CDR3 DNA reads TGTGCCAGCAGTTCCGCAGGGGTTTATGGCTACACCTTC.